This T cell receptor (beta chain) emerged from a study of human T cells and chemical hapten exposure. Study in general: Weekly diphenylcyclopropenone doses were given to patients' scalps across the roughly 25-week study.

Using its own MiXCR run on the RACE reads, TCRdb lists one record per CDR3 protein. The table has around 180,000 distinct CDR3 sequences, 30% seen once. The V end was cut by 3 bases, the J end by 4 bases, with 12 bases between. This CDR3 region has 13 residues. Germline V gives CDR1 SQVTM, CDR2 ANQGSEA. The time point here: pre-sensitization, week 0. Stated treatment: therapeutic diphenylcyclopropenone sensitization with weekly scalp DPC. Prior to each patch test being applied, blood was drawn. Material: whole blood, obtained in connection with sensitization to the hapten diphenylcyclopropenone (DPC). This chain links TRBV29-1 with TRBJ1-2; no clear D. The sequence was collected from a woman aged 30 to 39 with alopecia areata. Some clones in this sample may be carry-over from other donors' samples. The CDR3: CSVDRQAGYGYTF. The CDR3 bases are TGCAGCGTTGATAGGCAGGCTGGCTATGGCTACACCTTC.